This TCR beta chain was documented in a study of blood T cell repertoires in COVID-19. Overall study: Acute and convalescent COVID-19 samples came from the United States, Italy and Spain. From T cells, B-cell-depleted T cells, or PBMCs came the material, which was cDNA or gDNA.

V shed 4 bases and J shed 2 bases, with 9 bases lying between them. The CDR3 length is 13 residues. The germline CDR1 and CDR2 sequences are SGHTA and FQGNSA. Per the original methods: Amplified reference gene primers provided the basis for estimating nucleated cell counts. Some clones are missing from TCRdb's copy, which holds only in-frame ones; the method was immunoSEQ multiplex PCR. V, J and clone size are those of that table, while D and trimming were read from the DNA. This table has around 100,000 clones, more than 75% appearing once. Sequenced material: peripheral blood. The genes are TRBV7-2 and TRBJ2-7, with unresolved D. The TCR was taken from a human donor in a cohort sampled during active COVID-19. DNA of the CDR3: TGTGCCAGCAGCTCAACTGGTACCTACGAGCAGTACTTC. This codes for CASSSTGTYEQYF.